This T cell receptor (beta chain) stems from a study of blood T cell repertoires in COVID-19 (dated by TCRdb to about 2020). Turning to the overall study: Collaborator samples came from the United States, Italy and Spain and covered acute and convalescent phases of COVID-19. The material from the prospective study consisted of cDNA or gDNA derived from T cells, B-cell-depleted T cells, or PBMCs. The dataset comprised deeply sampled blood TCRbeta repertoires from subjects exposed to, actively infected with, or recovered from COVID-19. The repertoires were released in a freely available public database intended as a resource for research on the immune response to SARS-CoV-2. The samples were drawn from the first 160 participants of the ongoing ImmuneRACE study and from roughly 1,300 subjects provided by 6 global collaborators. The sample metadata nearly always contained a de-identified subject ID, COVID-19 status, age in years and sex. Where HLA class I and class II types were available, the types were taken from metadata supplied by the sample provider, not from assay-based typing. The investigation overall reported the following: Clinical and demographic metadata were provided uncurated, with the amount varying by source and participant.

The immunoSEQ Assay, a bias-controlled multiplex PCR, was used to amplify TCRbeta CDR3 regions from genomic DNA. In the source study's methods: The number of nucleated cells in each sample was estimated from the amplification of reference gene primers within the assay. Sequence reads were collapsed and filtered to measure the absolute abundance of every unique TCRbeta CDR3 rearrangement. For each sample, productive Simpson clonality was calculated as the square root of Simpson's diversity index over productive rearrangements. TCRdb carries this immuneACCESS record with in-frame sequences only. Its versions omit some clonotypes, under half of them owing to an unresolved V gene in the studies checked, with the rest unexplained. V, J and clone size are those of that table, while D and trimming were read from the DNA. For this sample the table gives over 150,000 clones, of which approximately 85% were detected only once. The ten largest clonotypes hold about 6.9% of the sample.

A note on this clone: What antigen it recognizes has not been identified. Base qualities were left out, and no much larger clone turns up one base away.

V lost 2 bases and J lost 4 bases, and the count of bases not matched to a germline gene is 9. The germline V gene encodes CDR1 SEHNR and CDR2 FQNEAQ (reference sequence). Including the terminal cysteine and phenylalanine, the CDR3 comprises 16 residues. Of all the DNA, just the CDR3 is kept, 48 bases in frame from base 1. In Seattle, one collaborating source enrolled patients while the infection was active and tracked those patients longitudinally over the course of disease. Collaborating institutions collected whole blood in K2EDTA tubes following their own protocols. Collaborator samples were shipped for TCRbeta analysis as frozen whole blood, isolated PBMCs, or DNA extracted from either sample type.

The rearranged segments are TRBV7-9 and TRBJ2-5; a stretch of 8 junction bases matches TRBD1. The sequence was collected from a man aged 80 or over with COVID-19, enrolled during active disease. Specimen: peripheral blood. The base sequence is TGTGCCAGCAGCTTAAACAGGGGGAGAATACGAGAGACCCAGTACTTC. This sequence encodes CASSLNRGRIRETQYF.